This T cell receptor (beta chain) was identified in a study of siplizumab effects on memory and regulatory T cells. The CDR3 has 14 residues. Germline CDR1 is SGHTA and CDR2 is FQGNSA. Losses at the gene ends were 7 bases for V and 6 bases for J; bases not matched to a gene: 5. Clones were read by immunoSEQ multiplex PCR, and TCRdb kept only the in-frame ones, dropping some. The data show some 100,000 clones, 92% seen once. For this clone: What it recognizes is unknown.

Study-wide results and limits: A small minority of alloreactive clones were mapped to unstimulated subsets. Siplizumab brought about a significant reduction in alloreactive sequences traceable to unstimulated CD4+ memory cells. A major contribution to the alloresponse seemed to be made by naive T cells, which seemed more diverse than memory cells. The study found that mappable alloreactive CD4+ clones averaged roughly 69% Treg-derived with siplizumab and 25% to 30% in controls.

This chain uses TRBV7-2 with TRBJ2-2; 10 positions agree with TRBD1. Sequencing was performed on Tregs sorted from blood. This clonotype originated in a human donor in good health. The CDR3: CASIDRGPPGELFF. As DNA, the CDR3 is TGTGCCAGCATAGACAGGGGGCCACCCGGGGAGCTGTTTTTT.